This T cell receptor beta chain was captured in a study of cytomegalovirus exposure and HLA in healthy donors. Study at large: Earlier sequencing of 150 million to 200 million T cells yielded 90 million to 140 million unique TCR beta sequences.

A multiplex PCR was run with 60 Vbeta primers and 13 Jbeta primers. TCRdb's table, derived via immunoSEQ multiplex PCR, lists solely in-frame clones and lacks some. The sample includes around 130,000 clones, about 73% of them seen just once. The germline V and J ends were trimmed by 0 bases and 4 bases, with 7 bases remaining between them. The CDR3 runs 13 residues. Germline CDR1 and CDR2: SGDLS and YYNGEE. With regard to this clone: The antigen is undetermined. In the same sample, other DNA sequences code for this CDR3.

Study-wide results and caveats: In vitro work confirmed that a few CMV-associated chains recognize CMV antigens. TCR beta chain V- and J-gene trimming was linked, in a later analysis, to a missense variant in DCLRE1C. In an earlier analysis, productive rearrangement rates for most beta V segments clustered near 87% or 30%.

The rearrangement joins TRBV9 to TRBJ1-2; maybe TRBD1 (5 bases). Material for sequencing was PBMCs. The receptor's source is a middle-aged woman in good health and CMV-seropositive. This chain's CDR3 is CASSVGQGYGYTF. The CDR3 DNA reads as TGTGCCAGCAGCGTAGGGCAGGGCTATGGCTACACCTTC.